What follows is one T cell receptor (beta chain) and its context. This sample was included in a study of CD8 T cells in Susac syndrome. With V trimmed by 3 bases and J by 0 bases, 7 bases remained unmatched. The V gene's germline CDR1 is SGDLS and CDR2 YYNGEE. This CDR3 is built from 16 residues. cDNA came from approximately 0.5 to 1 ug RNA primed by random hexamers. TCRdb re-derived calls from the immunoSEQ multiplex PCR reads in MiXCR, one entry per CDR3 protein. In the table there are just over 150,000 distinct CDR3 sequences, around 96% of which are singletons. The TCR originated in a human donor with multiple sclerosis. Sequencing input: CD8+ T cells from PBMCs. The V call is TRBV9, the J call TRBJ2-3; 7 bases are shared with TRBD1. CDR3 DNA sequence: TGTGCCAGCAGCGGCCCCCGGGACAGCAGCACAGATACGCAGTATTTT. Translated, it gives CASSGPRDSSTDTQYF.